Below are 19 T cell receptor beta chains sequenced from a single sample in a study of blood T cells in healthy people across ages. Combining a sample-barcoded 5' primer with a J-beta primer mix, a second PCR ran for 7 to 11 cycles. In TCRdb, the 5' RACE reads were re-called with MiXCR into one record per CDR3 protein. The table has around 600,000 distinct CDR3 sequences, roughly 43% seen once. The sequenced sample was blood. Source of these receptors: a man at least 80 years old in good health.

The chain has TRBV6-2 or TRBV6-3 and TRBJ1-2; the D gene is possibly TRBD1 (5 bases). The V end lost 5 bases, the J end lost 4 bases, and 8 bases lay between the germline ends. The CDR3 totals 12 residues. Germline CDR1 is MNHEY and CDR2 is SVGEGT. Here the CDR3 reads CASSAGAYGYTF. The DNA of the CDR3 is TGTGCCAGCAGTGCCGGGGCCTATGGCTACACCTTC.

The chain couples TRBV7-2 to TRBJ1-6; D is ambiguous. V lost 5 bases and J lost 10, with 18 bases in between. Looked up from germline, CDR1 is SGHTA and CDR2 is FQGNSA. The length of the CDR3 is 15 residues. The CDR3 DNA reads TGTGCCAGCAGCCCCGACCCGGCGGGGTCGTCACCCCTCCACTTT. It yields the protein CASSPDPAGSSPLHF.

This chain joins TRBV7-2 and TRBJ1-2; D is perhaps TRBD1 (5 bases). CDR1 is SGHTA, CDR2 FQGNSA, per germline. This CDR3 has 14 residues. Between the trimmed V and J ends, which lost 2 bases and 8 bases, there was a span of 15 bases. CDR3 protein: CASSLPFGGSGYTF. CDR3 in DNA: TGTGCCAGCAGCTTACCTTTTGGGGGGAGCGGCTACACCTTC.

The chain is built from TRBV7-9 and TRBJ2-2; D ambiguous. Germline CDR1 and CDR2: SEHNR and FQNEAQ (reference sequence). Trimming took 5 bases from V and 6 from J, leaving 13 bases between them. CDR3 length: 14 residues. CDR3 sequence (DNA): TGTGCCAGCAGCCGAGACGGACGCGCCGGGGAGCTGTTTTTT. Residues: CASSRDGRAGELFF. The variable domain in full, with the rest retrieved from reference TRBV7-9 and TRBJ2-2, is DTGVSQNPRHKITKRGQNVTFRCDPISEHNRLYWYRQTLGQGPEFLTYFQNEAQLEKSRLLSDRFSAERPKGSFSTLEIQRTEQGDSAMYLCASSRDGRAGELFFGEGSRLTVL.

V usage is TRBV19 and J usage is TRBJ1-5; 10 nucleotides match TRBD1. With 5 bases clipped from V and 4 bases from J, the junction kept 8 bases outside the gene matches. CDR3 length: 16 amino acids. Per germline, CDR1 LNHDA and CDR2 SQIVND (reference sequence). The CDR3 DNA is TGTGCCAGTAGTGTCGGGACAGGGGACACAAATCAGCCCCAGCATTTT. It specifies CASSVGTGDTNQPQHF.

The CDR3 DNA sequence: TGCAGCGTTGAACGGGACAGGAGACAAGAGACCCAGTACTTC. Its translation is CSVERDRRQETQYF. V and J are TRBV29-1 and TRBJ2-5, with 8 bases that match TRBD1. Looked up from germline, CDR1 is SQVTM and CDR2 is ANQGSEA. This CDR3 spans 14 amino acids. V lost 2 bases and J lost 2; bases outside the gene matches: 4. Based on the CDR3 plus reference TRBV29-1 and TRBJ2-5, the full variable domain is SAVISQKPSRDICQRGTSLTIQCQVDSQVTMMFWYRQQPGQSLTLIATANQGSEATYESGFVIDKFPISRPNLTFSTLTVSNMSPEDSSIYLCSVERDRRQETQYFGPGTRLLVL.

The chain joins TRBV2 to TRBJ2-7; tentatively, D is TRBD2 (6 bases). The CDR3 runs 14 residues. V was cut by 8 bases and J by 0 bases, with 14 bases left in between. The germline CDR1 and CDR2 sequences are SNHLY and FYNNEI. DNA for the CDR3: TGTGCCAGCGAAGACGAGGAGGGCTCCTACGAGCAGTACTTC. Amino acid sequence: CASEDEEGSYEQYF.

The chain employs TRBV20-1 and TRBJ2-1; 11 bases are shared with TRBD2. J gave up 2 bases and V 5 bases, and 5 bases lay outside the gene matches. Germline CDR1 DFQATT, CDR2 SNEGSKA (reference sequence). The CDR3 spans 15 residues. The CDR3 loop is CSAPSGGSPYNEQFF. The CDR3 nucleotides are TGCAGTGCTCCTAGCGGGGGGTCCCCCTACAATGAGCAGTTCTTC.

The chain employs TRBV6-5 and TRBJ2-7, with D possibly being TRBD1 or TRBD2 (5 bases each). Trimming cost V 6 bases and J 6 bases, with 21 bases left between them. CDR3 length: 15 amino acids. Looked up from germline, CDR1 is MNHEY and CDR2 is SVGAGI. The CDR3 spells CASRTEPGPSGEQYF. The DNA of the CDR3 is TGTGCCAGCAGAACAGAACCGGGACCCTCGGGCGAGCAGTACTTC.

The gene calls are TRBV20-1 and TRBJ1-1, with D uncertain. The V gene lost 6 bases and the J gene lost 1 base, with 18 bases spanning the gap. The CDR3 loop spans 15 amino acids. CDR1 is DFQATT, CDR2 SNEGSKA, per germline (reference sequence). CDR3 nucleotides: TGCAGTGCCAGTATCAGTGATTGGGGGAACACTGAAGCTTTCTTT. Amino acid sequence: CSASISDWGNTEAFF.

This clonotype appeared once. This chain joins TRBV24-1 and TRBJ2-1, with no clear D. CDR3 length equals 12 residues. CDR1 and CDR2 from the germline V gene are KGHDR and SFDVKD. V was shortened by 5 bases and J by 6 bases, with 7 bases between the two germline ends. CDR3 nucleotide sequence: TGTGCCACCAGTGGTAGGACCAATGAGCAGTTCTTC. Translation gives CATSGRTNEQFF.

The sample holds a few counts of this clonotype. This chain connects TRBV27 to TRBJ2-1; the D is unclear. Germline V gene data show CDR1 as MNHEY and CDR2 as SMNVEV (reference sequence). V lost 2 bases and J 6 bases, leaving 17 bases between the germline ends. The CDR3 totals 16 residues. CDR3 nucleotide sequence: TGTGCCAGCAGTTTAGCGGTGAGACCCCCGTCCAATGAGCAGTTCTTC. Its protein product is CASSLAVRPPSNEQFF.

V is TRBV27 and J is TRBJ2-5, with D uncertain. Germline V gene lookup returns CDR1 MNHEY and CDR2 SMNVEV (reference sequence). V lost 7 bases, J lost 5 bases, and 14 bases lay in between. The CDR3 loop spans 13 amino acids. The CDR3 loop is CASIPPLIETQYF. DNA for the CDR3: TGTGCCAGCATACCCCCACTTATTGAGACCCAGTACTTC.

J is TRBJ1-2 and V is TRBV29-1; 10 bases align to TRBD1. Germline-derived CDR1 and CDR2 are SQVTM and ANQGSEA. V lost 2 bases and J lost 6; bases outside the gene matches: 6. The CDR3 has 14 amino acids. CDR3 amino acids: CSVEWGQGQDGYTF. The CDR3 region has the DNA TGCAGCGTTGAATGGGGACAGGGGCAAGATGGCTACACCTTC.

The chain has TRBV28 and TRBJ2-5, with D maybe TRBD2 (6 bases). This CDR3 spans 16 amino acids. CDR1 MDHEN and CDR2 SYDVKM come from the germline V gene. Trimming left V 6 bases short and J 3 bases short, with 20 bases between. The CDR3 loop reads CASSSREKGLKETQYF. CDR3 in DNA: TGTGCCAGCAGCTCTCGGGAGAAGGGGTTGAAAGAGACCCAGTACTTC.

V usage is TRBV4-2 and J usage is TRBJ2-7, with 7 bases aligning to TRBD1. The CDR3 sequence is 15 residues long. Germline CDR1 and CDR2: LGHNA and YNFKEQ. V lost 4 bases and J lost 0; bases outside the gene matches: 6. The CDR3 reads CASSPKGADSYEQYF. CDR3 DNA: TGTGCCAGCAGCCCGAAGGGGGCGGACTCCTACGAGCAGTACTTC.

The CDR3 protein is CSVVQGEDTQYF. The CDR3 DNA reads TGCAGTGTTGTCCAGGGAGAGGATACGCAGTATTTT. The chain couples TRBV20-1 to TRBJ2-3; D possibly matches TRBD1 or TRBD2 (5 bases each). The CDR3 extends over 12 amino acids. Deletions cut 7 bases from V and 6 bases from J, with 14 bases between. CDR1 and CDR2 (germline): DFQATT, SNEGSKA (reference sequence).

This clonotype was picked up a small number of times. The chain joins TRBV10-1 to TRBJ2-1; TRBD1 might be the D (5 bases). The CDR3 is 17 residues long. Germline lookup yields CDR1 WNHNN and CDR2 SYGVQD (reference sequence). V dropped 0 bases and J dropped 9 bases, with 21 bases sitting between them. Here the CDR3 DNA reads TGCGCCAGCAGTGAGTCGGCAGGGAACTTGGGCTTCGGTGAGCAGTTCTTC. Its translation: CASSESAGNLGFGEQFF.

The chain uses TRBV12-3 or TRBV12-4 and TRBJ2-7; 7 bases line up with TRBD1. Trimming removed 5 bases from V and 0 bases from J; junction bases left unmatched: 4. The CDR3 contains 14 residues. CDR3 nucleotide sequence: TGTGCCAGCAGTGGACAGGCGAGCTCCTACGAGCAGTACTTC. Residues: CASSGQASSYEQYF.